These T cell receptor beta chains were read from a single sample in a study of somatic mutations in cytotoxic T cells in rheumatoid arthritis. The data were produced by immunoSEQ multiplex PCR, yet TCRdb's version contains in-frame clones alone and is incomplete. The table lists about 7,100 clones, around 77% of them singletons. The material sequenced was CD8+ T cells sorted from blood. All receptors come from an adult with rheumatoid arthritis. CDR3s include the opening cysteine and the closing phenylalanine or tryptophan. The order of the fields is clone size, J gene, V gene, D gene, CDR3 DNA, CDR3 protein. The D gene is left open where the match is weak. Only some rows state a clone size, as once, few, many or a class for expanded clones.

>.|TRBJ2-5|TRBV6-6|.
TGTGCCAGCAGCCAGCTTAAGACCCAGTACTTC
CASSQLKTQYF
>.|TRBJ2-3|TRBV7-8|TRBD2
TGTGCCAGCAGCCCCAGCCTCGTTGGGGGGGATTTT
CASSPSLVGGDF
>.|TRBJ1-4|TRBV5-1|TRBD1
TGCGCCAGCAGCTCTGGACAGGCTCTACAAAAAGATGAAAAACTGTTTTTT
CASSSGQALQKDEKLFF
>.|TRBJ2-5|TRBV28|.
TGTGCCAGCAGTTCCCTCCCGCAAGGAATTTTAGAGACCCAGTACTTC
CASSSLPQGILETQYF
>.|TRBJ2-5|TRBV9|.
TGTGCCAGCAGCGTAGCCACGGGGGAAGAGACCCAGTACTTC
CASSVATGEETQYF
>.|TRBJ2-7|TRBV4-1|.
TGCGCCAGCAGCCAAGAAGAGGACTGGTCCTACGAGCAGTACTTC
CASSQEEDWSYEQYF
>.|TRBJ2-3|TRBV5-5|TRBD1
TGTGCCAGCAGCACTATACAGGGGACAGATACGCAGTATTTT
CASSTIQGTDTQYF
>.|TRBJ1-6|TRBV19|TRBD1
TGTGCCAGTAGTAACCGGGACAGGGATTGGGATAATTCACCCCTCCACTTT
CASSNRDRDWDNSPLHF
>few|TRBJ1-1|TRBV7-7|TRBD1
TGTGCCAGCAGCCAAGGACAGGGCACTGAAGCTTTCTTT
CASSQGQGTEAFF
>.|TRBJ1-4|TRBV11-2|.
TGTGCCAGCAGCTTAACCCCAGGGAATGAAAAACTGTTTTTT
CASSLTPGNEKLFF
>.|TRBJ1-2|TRBV5-4|.
TGTGCCAGCAGCTTGCCGATAGGGCCAATGGGGGGCTACACCTTC
CASSLPIGPMGGYTF
>.|TRBJ1-1|TRBV2|.
TGTGCCAGCAGGGGGGACACTGAAGCTTTCTTT
CASRGDTEAFF
>.|TRBJ1-6|TRBV10-1|.
TGCGCCAGCAGTGTTGATTATAATTCACCCCTCCACTTT
CASSVDYNSPLHF
>.|TRBJ1-2|TRBV6-1|.
TGTGCCAGCAGAAAAGAGGGTAACTATGGCTACACCTTC
CASRKEGNYGYTF
>.|TRBJ1-1|TRBV9|.
TGTGCCAGCAGCGTAGATCAGTCTAACACTGAAGCTTTCTTT
CASSVDQSNTEAFF
>once|TRBJ1-2|TRBV19|.
TGTGCCAGTAGTATTCCGGAAAGGAGAGGCTACACCTTC
CASSIPERRGYTF
>.|TRBJ2-3|TRBV5-4|TRBD2
TGTGCCAGCAGACGGACTAGCGGGGGGGCCGGCACAGATACGCAGTATTTT
CASRRTSGGAGTDTQYF
>.|TRBJ1-5|TRBV19|.
TGTGCCAGTAGTATAGCGGAAAGTCGGAATCAGCCCCAGCATTTT
CASSIAESRNQPQHF
>.|TRBJ1-5|TRBV5-8|.
TGTGCCAGCAGCCCGCGGACAGATTGGGGTCAGCCCCAGCATTTT
CASSPRTDWGQPQHF
>once|TRBJ1-5|TRBV5-1|.
TGCGCCAGCAGCTTCGACTTGGATCAGCCCCAGCATTTT
CASSFDLDQPQHF